In this sample, the clone carrying this T cell receptor beta chain turned up many times. TCRdb processed the 5' RACE reads anew with MiXCR; each CDR3 protein has one entry. Among roughly 39,000 distinct CDR3 sequences listed, about 8.1% were seen once. These data are taken from a study of chronic HIV infection and antiretroviral therapy. Sequencing was performed on peripheral blood. The receptor was derived from an adult who had HIV and had not received antiretroviral therapy, or was an uninfected healthy control (not recorded which).

CDR3 bases: TGCAGTGCTGAGGGGGAGGGCCCCAAAAACATTCAGTACTTC. Translated, it gives CSAEGEGPKNIQYF. The chain is built from TRBV20-1 and TRBJ2-4; TRBD2 might be the D (7 bases). Germline-derived CDR1 and CDR2 are DFQATT and SNEGSKA (reference sequence). The ends were cut back, 5 bases at V and 2 bases at J, with 13 bases in the middle. This CDR3 has 14 amino acids.